Here is one T cell receptor beta chain with its context. Antigen unknown. These data are taken from a study of stem cell transplantation in POMP-related autoinflammatory disease. The data were produced by immunoSEQ multiplex PCR, yet TCRdb's version contains in-frame clones alone and is incomplete. This table has more than 25,000 clones, about 91% appearing once. Whole-study results and caveats: PRAID patients trended toward lower TRB diversity and higher clonality in all analyzed T-cell subsets.

This clonotype was sampled from a human donor with POMP-related autoinflammation and immune dysregulation (PRAID). The sequenced sample was CD4+ T cells from PBMCs, obtained before stem cell transplantation.

The CDR3 sequence is CASSMRDRGSNEQFF. The CDR3, as DNA: TGTGCCAGCAGCATGCGGGACAGGGGTTCGAATGAGCAGTTCTTC. The V and J genes are TRBV14 and TRBJ2-1; TRBD1 matches at 10 bases. This CDR3 region has 15 residues. V shed 5 bases, J shed 7 bases, and the junction held 8 bases outside the gene matches. The germline V gene encodes CDR1 SGHDN and CDR2 FVKESK.